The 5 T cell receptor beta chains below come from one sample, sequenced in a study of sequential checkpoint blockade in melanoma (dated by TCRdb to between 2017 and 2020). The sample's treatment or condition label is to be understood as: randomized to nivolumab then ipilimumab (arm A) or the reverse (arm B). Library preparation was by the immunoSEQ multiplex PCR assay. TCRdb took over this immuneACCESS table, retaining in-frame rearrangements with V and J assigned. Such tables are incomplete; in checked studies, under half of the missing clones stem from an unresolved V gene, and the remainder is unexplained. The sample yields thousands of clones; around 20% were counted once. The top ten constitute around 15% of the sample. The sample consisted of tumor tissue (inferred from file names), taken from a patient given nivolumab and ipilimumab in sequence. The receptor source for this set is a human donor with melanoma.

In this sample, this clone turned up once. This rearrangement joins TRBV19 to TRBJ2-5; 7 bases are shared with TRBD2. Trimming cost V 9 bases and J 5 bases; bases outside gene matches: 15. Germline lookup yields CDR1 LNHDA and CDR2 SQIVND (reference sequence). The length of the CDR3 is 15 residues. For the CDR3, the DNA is TGTGCCAGCGGGAGGTCGAGGGACCCTTTGGAGACCCAGTACTTC. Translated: CASGRSRDPLETQYF.

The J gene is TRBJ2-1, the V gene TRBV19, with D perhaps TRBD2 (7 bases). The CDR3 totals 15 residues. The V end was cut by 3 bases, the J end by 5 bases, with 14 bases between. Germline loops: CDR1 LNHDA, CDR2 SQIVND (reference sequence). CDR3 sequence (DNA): TGTGCCAGTAGTATTTACGGGGGGCCTAACAATGAGCAGTTCTTC. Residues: CASSIYGGPNNEQFF.

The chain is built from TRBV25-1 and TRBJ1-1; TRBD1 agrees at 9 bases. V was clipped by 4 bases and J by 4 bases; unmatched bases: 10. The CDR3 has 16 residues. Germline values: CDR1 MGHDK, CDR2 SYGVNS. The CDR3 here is CASSGSGTGFVTEAFF. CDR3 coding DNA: TGTGCCAGCAGTGGATCCGGGACAGGGTTCGTCACTGAAGCTTTCTTT.

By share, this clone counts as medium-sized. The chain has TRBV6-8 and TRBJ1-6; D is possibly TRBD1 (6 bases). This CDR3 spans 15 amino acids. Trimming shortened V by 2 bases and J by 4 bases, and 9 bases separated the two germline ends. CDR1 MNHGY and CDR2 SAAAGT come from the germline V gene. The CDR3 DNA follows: TGTGCCAGCAGTTACGGGACAAGGTATAATTCACCCCTCCACTTT. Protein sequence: CASSYGTRYNSPLHF.

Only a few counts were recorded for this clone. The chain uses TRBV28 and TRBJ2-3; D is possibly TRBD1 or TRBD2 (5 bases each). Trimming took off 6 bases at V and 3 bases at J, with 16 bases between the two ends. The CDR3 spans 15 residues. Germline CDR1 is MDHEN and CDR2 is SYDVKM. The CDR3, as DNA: TGTGCCAGCAGATCGCCGGGACCAACGACAGATACGCAGTATTTT. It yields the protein CASRSPGPTTDTQYF.